This TCR beta chain was retrieved from a study of cytomegalovirus exposure and HLA in healthy donors. CDR3 length: 14 residues. Germline values: CDR1 SGDLS, CDR2 YYNGEE. V was clipped by 0 bases and J by 1 base, with 7 bases between them. On this clone itself: No antigen is known for it.

Study outcomes and limitations: Highly shared sequence variants in one cluster were likely a sequencing artifact. Association of a missense DCLRE1C variant with TCR beta V- and J-gene trimming was reported in a later analysis.

The PCR made use of 60 Vbeta and 13 Jbeta primers. Data came from immunoSEQ multiplex PCR; TCRdb stores just in-frame clones and leaves some out. The table lists about 120,000 clones, 81% of them singletons. The TCR originated in a man aged 35 to 55 in good health and CMV-seronegative. The J gene is TRBJ1-1, the V gene TRBV9; D gene uncertain. The sequencing sample was made of PBMCs. This chain's CDR3 is CASSVGLQNTEAFF. The CDR3 DNA is TGTGCCAGCAGCGTAGGACTCCAGAACACTGAAGCTTTCTTT.